This T cell receptor beta chain was retrieved from a study of shared clonotypes between healthy human individuals. General study points: Some naive CD4 clonotypes, 4% to 6%, turned up in common across a few donors.

The method was immunoSEQ multiplex PCR; TCRdb's version includes in-frame clones alone and lacks a portion of them. The data hold under 2,500,000 clones, with approximately 95% observed a single time. Nashville, Tennessee was home to all donors, each a Caucasian adult. A CD45RA-negative memory subset and a CD45RA+ naive subset were separated from the CD4+ cells. Comment on this clone: As yet, its antigen is unknown. Different DNA sequences within this sample yield the same CDR3.

V was clipped by 0 bases and J by 0 bases, with 6 bases between them. Germline values: CDR1 GTSNPN, CDR2 SVGIG (reference sequence). This CDR3 has 15 amino acids. V usage is TRBV30 and J usage is TRBJ1-6; D is undetermined. The sample comprised naive CD4+ T cells sorted from blood. Subset in this sample: CD45RA+ positively selected. This sequence was found in a man younger than 30 in good health. CDR3 amino acids: CAWSVLSSYNSPLHF. In nucleotides, the CDR3 is TGTGCCTGGAGTGTTCTGAGCTCCTATAATTCACCCCTCCACTTT.